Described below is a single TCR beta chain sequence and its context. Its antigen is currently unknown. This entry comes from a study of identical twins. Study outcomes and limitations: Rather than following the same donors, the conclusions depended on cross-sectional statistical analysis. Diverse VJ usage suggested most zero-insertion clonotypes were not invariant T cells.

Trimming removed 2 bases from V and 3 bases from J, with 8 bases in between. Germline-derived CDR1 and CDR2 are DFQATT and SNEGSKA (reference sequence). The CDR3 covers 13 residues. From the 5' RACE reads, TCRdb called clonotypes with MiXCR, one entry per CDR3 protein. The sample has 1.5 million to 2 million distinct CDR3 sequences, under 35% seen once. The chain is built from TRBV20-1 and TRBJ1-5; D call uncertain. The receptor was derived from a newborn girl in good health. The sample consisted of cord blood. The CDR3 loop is CSARRGPNQPQHF. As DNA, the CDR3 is TGCAGTGCTAGACGCGGACCCAATCAGCCCCAGCATTTT.